What follows are 10 T cell receptor beta chains derived from one specimen sequenced in a study of CD8+ T cells in alopecia areata. Sequencing templates came from extracted RNA that was reverse transcribed into cDNA. Clones were sequenced by immunoSEQ multiplex PCR, and TCRdb holds only the in-frame ones, with some missing. The table shows more than 90,000 clones, with under 40% occurring only once. Sequenced sample: CD4+ T cells sorted from blood. The receptors shown here come from a human donor with alopecia areata.

In its sample, this clone was seen a few times. Within the sample, other DNA sequences also encode this same CDR3. The chain has TRBV29-1 and TRBJ2-5, with a weak D call TRBD1 (5 bases). CDR1 is SQVTM and CDR2 is ANQGSEA in the germline V gene. Between the trimmed V and J ends, which lost 6 bases and 4 bases, there was a span of 15 bases. There are 13 residues in the CDR3. The CDR3 coding sequence is TGCAGCGTGAAGACAGTTCTGTTAGAGACCCAGTACTTC. Translation gives CSVKTVLLETQYF. The whole variable domain, remainder taken from reference TRBV29-1 and TRBJ2-5, is SAVISQKPSRDICQRGTSLTIQCQVDSQVTMMFWYRQQPGQSLTLIATANQGSEATYESGFVIDKFPISRPNLTFSTLTVSNMSPEDSSIYLCSVKTVLLETQYFGPGTRLLVL.

In its sample, this clone was seen a few times. The rearrangement joins TRBV20-1 to TRBJ2-7; D is uncertain. The V end was cut by 3 bases, the J end by 3 bases, with 6 bases between. The germline CDR1 and CDR2 sequences are DFQATT and SNEGSKA (reference sequence). The CDR3 length is 11 residues. The chain's CDR3 is CSASYNYEQYF. The CDR3 bases are TGCAGTGCTAGTTACAACTACGAGCAGTACTTC.

The chain couples TRBV5-6 to TRBJ1-2; D may be TRBD1 (6 bases). Germline V lookup: CDR1 SGHDT, CDR2 YYEEEE. V lost 1 base to trimming and J lost 3 bases, with 7 bases between them. The length of the CDR3 is 13 residues. CDR3 nucleotide sequence: TGTGCCAGCAGCTTGAACAGGGACTATGGCTACACCTTC. This translates into CASSLNRDYGYTF.

The chain links TRBV28 to TRBJ1-2; TRBD1 might be the D (5 bases). Germline CDR1 and CDR2: MDHEN and SYDVKM. This CDR3 contains 15 residues. Between the trimmed V and J ends, which lost 5 bases and 2 bases, there was a span of 15 bases. CDR3 sequence: CASSPAQGGNYGYTF. As DNA, the CDR3 is TGTGCCAGCAGTCCGGCCCAGGGAGGCAACTATGGCTACACCTTC.

The sample holds a few counts of this clone. The J gene is TRBJ2-3, the V gene TRBV7-2; 8 bases line up with TRBD1. After removal of 11 bases from V and 5 bases from J, the junction contained 6 bases not matched to a gene. The germline gives CDR1 SGHTA, CDR2 FQGNSA. The CDR3 has 12 residues. CDR3 DNA sequence: TGTGCCGACGGACAGGGTCAAGATACGCAGTATTTT. Protein sequence: CADGQGQDTQYF.

The genes are TRBV30 and TRBJ2-2; perhaps TRBD2 as D (6 bases). Trimming stripped 3 bases from V and 7 bases from J, with 9 bases between. The CDR3 spans 12 residues. Germline V lookup: CDR1 GTSNPN, CDR2 SVGIG (reference sequence). CDR3 DNA: TGTGCCTGGAGGACGGAGGGCGGGGAGCTGTTTTTT. Its protein product is CAWRTEGGELFF.

The V call is TRBV7-9, the J call TRBJ2-2; D is possibly TRBD1 or TRBD2 (5 bases each). The germline gives CDR1 SEHNR, CDR2 FQNEAQ (reference sequence). V dropped 5 bases and J dropped 4 bases, with 14 bases sitting between them. The length of the CDR3 is 15 residues. The CDR3 nucleotides are TGTGCCAGCAGCACCCGGGACCCTTCCACCGGGGAGCTGTTTTTT. Its protein product is CASSTRDPSTGELFF.

This clone appeared once. The V and J genes are TRBV29-1 and TRBJ2-1; D is undetermined. V was shortened by 4 bases and J by 4 bases, with 5 bases between the two germline ends. Germline CDR1 SQVTM, CDR2 ANQGSEA. This CDR3 contains 11 residues. CDR3: CSVGRYNEQFF. The CDR3 DNA follows: TGCAGCGTTGGACGTTACAATGAGCAGTTCTTC.

This clone was counted between two and nine times. The rearrangement uses TRBV2 and TRBJ2-5, with D unclear. CDR3 length: 9 amino acids. Germline V gene lookup returns CDR1 SNHLY and CDR2 FYNNEI. Trimming took off 8 bases at V and 5 bases at J, with 3 bases between the two ends. The CDR3 sequence: CASGETQYF. For the CDR3, the DNA is TGTGCCAGCGGGGAGACCCAGTACTTC.

The chain uses TRBV29-1 and TRBJ2-1; D unclear. Trimming stripped 4 bases from V and 1 base from J, with 5 bases between. CDR1 SQVTM and CDR2 ANQGSEA come from the germline V gene. The CDR3 spans 12 residues. The CDR3 DNA follows: TGCAGCGTTGGAGGTTCCTACAATGAGCAGTTCTTC. It translates to CSVGGSYNEQFF.